Below, one TCR beta chain is given with its context. This clonotype has only a few counts. What this receptor recognizes is not known. The junction departs from the called germline gene at one end, perhaps through a read error. CDR1 is given as SGHAT and CDR2 as FQNNGV, both from the germline V gene. Measured from the cysteine to the phenylalanine, the CDR3 is 11 residues long. The CDR3 DNA has 33 bases and is translated from base 1. Ficoll-Paque density gradient centrifugation was used to isolate PBMCs. This sample was taken from a study of T-cell memory formation after mild COVID-19 (dated by TCRdb to about 2021). Concerning the study at large: TCR sequence clusters from the two donors were found to be largely donor specific. Longitudinal TCRalpha and TCRbeta repertoire sequencing tracked T-cell clones expanding and contracting after mild COVID-19 in two donors. The cohort comprised two young, previously healthy adult volunteers, one female and one male.

General findings and caveats noted by the study authors: Clones that contracted from day 15 to 85 showed balanced CD4/CD8 phenotypes, whereas a second wave of clones that expanded from day 15 to 37 leaned towards CD4+. Whether the second-wave clones peaking on day 37 were SARS-CoV-2 specific was not confirmed. Some responding clones were detected in pre-infection memory, suggesting pre-existing cross-reactive memory T cells joined the SARS-CoV-2 response. Contracting CD4+ clones were located mainly in the CM and EM memory subsets, whereas CD8+ clones were found to be enriched in EMRA. Only a couple of mild cases were covered by the study, and larger cohorts that include severe cases with pre-infection samples were considered necessary.

Reads for this sample came from an Illumina NovaSeq 6000. TCRalpha and TCRbeta cDNA libraries were built by 5'RACE with constant-segment primers, adding sample barcodes and unique molecular identifiers. RNA was extracted from every sample with Trizol reagent. Library amplification was performed in two PCR steps, and a second sample barcode and Illumina TruSeq adapters were introduced in the second step. The libraries were sequenced on an Illumina NovaSeq using 2 x 150 bp paired-end reads. As for the authors' bioinformatics: With migec v1.2.7, reads were demultiplexed and then collapsed into UMI-guided consensus sequences. Using mixcr v2.1.11, UMI consensuses were aligned to TRA and TRB V and J templates and then assembled into clonotypes. A clonotype was counted as expanded or contracted only when both edgeR and NoisET called the clonotype significant, with the noise models trained on biological replicates. edgeR calls used a false discovery rate-adjusted p below 0.01 and a log2 fold-change threshold of 1. As an exploratory analysis of dynamics, max-normalized trajectories of the 1000 most abundant clonotypes were examined by PCA with hierarchical clustering. Separately sequenced CD4+ and CD8+ repertoires were used to assign the CD4 or CD8 phenotype of responding clones. TCRdb itself trimmed the public reads at Q25 with fastp, ran MiXCR and retained productive beta chains. Rows are combined by CDR3 protein, so each entry shows the most common genes and DNA. The V and J calls follow TCRdb's processing rather than the paper's. The sample yields a few hundred thousand distinct CDR3 sequences; 21% were counted once. Jointly, the top ten make up under 15% of the sample.

The material sequenced was PBMCs or a T cell subset sorted from them (not recorded which). Recombination joined TRBV11-2 with TRBJ2-3; the D region is possibly TRBD1 or TRBD2, each matching across 5 bases. This sequence originates from an adult woman who had mild COVID-19 (a few samples of this study predate the infection). The sample titles of this study are shuffled in the database, so cell type and time point are left out; the donor was told from shared clones. The encoded CDR3 is CASSLDKGTNF. The DNA is as follows: TGTGCCAGCAGCTTAGATAAGGGGACGAATTTT.